Here is one T cell receptor beta chain with its context. Its specificity is unknown. The CDR3 has 11 residues. Germline V CDR1 and CDR2: SGHRS, YFSETQ. This record comes from a study of CD4+ T cells in melanoma. The protocol was immunoSEQ multiplex PCR, while the TCRdb copy is restricted to in-frame clones and leaves out a portion. The profile covers some 10,000 clones, with around 70% appearing a single time and around 20% taken by the ten largest. Whole-study results and caveats: A reported correlation linked neoantigen-specific CD4+ T cells to CD8+, macrophage and B cell function. Diverse differentiation states were reported for melanoma neoantigen-specific CD4+ T cells.

The chain uses TRBV5-1 and TRBJ1-1, with D possibly TRBD1 on 5 matching bases. This TCR derives from a human donor with melanoma. The specimen sequenced was peripheral blood. CDR3 in amino acids: CARGENTEAFF. In DNA, the CDR3 is TGCGCTAGGGGAGAGAACACTGAAGCTTTCTTT.